This T cell receptor beta chain emerged from a study of blood T cell repertoires in COVID-19. About the research overall: Collection of acute and convalescent COVID-19 samples took place in the United States, Italy and Spain. T cells, B-cell-depleted T cells, or PBMCs provided the cDNA or gDNA that served as material.

The length of the CDR3 is 16 residues. Germline V lookup: CDR1 SEHNR, CDR2 FQNEAQ (reference sequence). Trimming cost V 1 base and J 6 bases, with 18 bases left between them. Study processing details: Counts of nucleated cells, estimated from reference gene primer amplification, were obtained. Sequencing used immunoSEQ multiplex PCR; TCRdb keeps in-frame clones, though not all of them. V, J and clone size were drawn from that table, and D and trimming were deduced from the DNA. The sample has some 100,000 clones, about 88% seen once; the top ten hold about 5.2%. The sequenced material came from peripheral blood. This receptor was obtained from a woman aged 80 or older with active COVID-19. This chain connects TRBV7-9 to TRBJ1-2, with a weak D call TRBD1 (5 bases). The CDR3 DNA sequence: TGTGCCAGCAGCTTAGACGGGGGAAGTGGGCTCCATGGCTACACCTTC. Its translation is CASSLDGGSGLHGYTF.